This T cell receptor (beta chain) appears in the sequencing data of a study of T cells in Graves' hyperthyroidism and ophthalmopathy. The TCR beta CDR3 regions underwent amplification using RNA transcripts as the source. The TCR CDR3 first-round RT-PCR relied on the HTBI primer set. From the multiplex PCR reads, TCRdb called clonotypes with MiXCR, one entry per CDR3 protein. Of nearly 600,000 distinct CDR3 sequences in the sample, about 14% were seen once. The CDR3 loop spans 16 amino acids. Germline V lookup: CDR1 SNHLY, CDR2 FYNNEI. Trimming removed 4 bases at V and 5 bases at J, with 20 bases between.

This TCR was recovered from a woman younger than 30 with Graves' ophthalmopathy. Sequencing was done on a sample of blood. The V and J genes are TRBV2 and TRBJ2-5, with D possibly being TRBD1 (6 bases). Here the CDR3 reads CASSAQGQGLGETQYF. Here the CDR3 DNA reads TGTGCCAGCAGTGCCCAGGGGCAGGGGCTCGGGGAGACCCAGTACTTC.